This paragraph covers one TCR beta chain sequence. As yet, its antigen is unknown. This record comes from a study of T cell repertoires in cytomegalovirus infection. Study overall: The authors used CMV epitopes that were HLA-C-restricted (recently identified) and HLA-B-restricted (well studied). Matching HLA type, along with CMV infection, was indicated by public TCR beta signatures. Notes on the study in general: Identification of carriers of CMV plus the relevant HLA was performed using cumulative public TCR beta family frequency.

TCRdb independently ran MiXCR on the reads; one entry per CDR3 protein. This sample yields 900,000 to 950,000 distinct CDR3 sequences, of which approximately 30% are seen a single time; under 15% belongs to the top ten. The CDR3 extends over 17 amino acids. V lost 4 bases, J lost 0 bases, and 17 bases lay in between. Germline CDR1 reads MNHEY; CDR2 reads SVGEGT. V and J are TRBV6-2 or TRBV6-3 and TRBJ2-3, with a tentative D call TRBD2 (6 bases). This sequence originates from a human donor in good health (CMV status not recorded). Some clones in this sample may be carry-over from other donors' samples. The sample here was cultured CD8+ T cells from PBMCs, taken from culture after CMV antigen stimulation. As DNA, the CDR3 is TGTGCCAGCAGTTTCCGGGATAGCGGCACTAGCACAGATACGCAGTATTTT. Amino acids: CASSFRDSGTSTDTQYF.